The following is a T cell receptor (beta chain) sequence with its context. Its antigen is unknown. The PCR made use of 60 Vbeta and 13 Jbeta primers. TCRdb's copy holds only in-frame clones and misses some; the assay was immunoSEQ multiplex PCR. The sample shows 170,000 or so clones, roughly four fifths of them seen only once. This specimen belongs to a study of cytomegalovirus exposure and HLA in healthy donors. Study background: Among the 350 to 400 donors who were genotyped, about 84% fell in the genetic ancestry cluster that is associated with self-reported Caucasian donors. Study findings and constraints: Relative to equally common others, HLA-associated TCR beta chains showed greater clonal expansion in a later analysis. In vitro data verified a few CMV-associated chains as specific for CMV antigens.

With 1 base clipped from V and 1 base from J, the junction kept 2 bases outside the gene matches. The germline V gene encodes CDR1 SGHAT and CDR2 FQNNGV. The CDR3 totals 16 residues. The receptor was derived from a man aged 50 or older in good health and CMV-seronegative. This chain joins TRBV11-2 and TRBJ2-2; 8 bases align to TRBD2. The sequenced sample consisted of PBMCs. The CDR3, as DNA: TGTGCCAGCAGCTTAGTGGCGGGGGGGAACACCGGGGAGCTGTTTTTT. As protein: CASSLVAGGNTGELFF. Full variable domain (outside the CDR3, taken from reference TRBV11-2 and TRBJ2-2): EAGVAQSPRYKIIEKRQSVAFWCNPISGHATLYWYQQILGQGPKLLIQFQNNGVVDDSQLPKDRFSAERLKGVDSTLKIQPAKLEDSAVYLCASSLVAGGNTGELFFGEGSRLTVL.